These 27 T cell receptor beta chains were sequenced from one sample in a study of cytomegalovirus exposure and HLA in healthy donors. The PCR contained 60 Vbeta and 13 Jbeta primers. Repertoires were generated with immunoSEQ multiplex PCR, while TCRdb's copy carries only in-frame clones and drops some. The table has fewer than 200,000 clones, about 80% seen once; the top ten hold roughly 2%. Sequencing used PBMCs. All receptors come from a man in his forties in good health and CMV-seronegative.

This clone was seen once. One junction end does not reproduce the germline sequence, and a read error may be involved. This chain links TRBV6-6 with TRBJ1-2; maybe TRBD1 (6 bases). The CDR3 has 13 amino acids. Per the germline V gene, CDR1 is MNHNY and CDR2 is SVGAGI (reference sequence). The CDR3 nucleotides are TGTGCCAGCAGCCAGGACAGCGGGGCTTTAGGGACATTC. It is translated as CASSQDSGALGTF.

The rearrangement joins TRBV28 to TRBJ2-7, with D maybe TRBD2 (6 bases). This CDR3 is built from 11 residues. V lost 10 bases, J lost 5 bases, and 12 bases lay in between. CDR1 is MDHEN, CDR2 SYDVKM, per germline. CDR3 protein: CATSGLDEQYF. The CDR3 DNA is TGTGCCACCAGCGGGTTGGACGAGCAGTACTTC.

DNA of the CDR3: TGTGCCAGCAGCTCCAGCCTAGCCGTGGACGAGCAGTACTTC. This sequence encodes CASSSSLAVDEQYF. The chain combines TRBV7-2 with TRBJ2-7; maybe TRBD2 (5 bases). Trimming took off 4 bases at V and 5 bases at J, with 15 bases between the two ends. CDR3 length: 14 amino acids. Per germline, CDR1 SGHTA and CDR2 FQGNSA.

The rearrangement uses TRBV7-9 and TRBJ2-3; possibly TRBD2 for D (6 bases). CDR1 is SEHNR, CDR2 FQNEAQ, per germline (reference sequence). The CDR3 is 14 amino acids. Trimming removed 5 bases from V and 1 base from J, with 10 bases in between. Written as DNA, the CDR3 is TGTGCCAGCAGCGGCGGCGGGGGCACAGATACGCAGTATTTT. Protein: CASSGGGGTDTQYF.

The rearrangement joins TRBV15 to TRBJ2-3; no reliable D call. This CDR3 has 14 residues. The germline CDR1 and CDR2 sequences are LNHNV and YYDKDF (reference sequence). V was cut by 0 bases and J by 2 bases, with 6 bases left in between. CDR3 in amino acids: CATSRDTVTDTQYF. Here the CDR3 DNA reads TGTGCCACCAGCAGAGATACGGTCACAGATACGCAGTATTTT.

This chain connects TRBV28 to TRBJ1-2; possible D gene TRBD1, 5 bases. CDR1 and CDR2 from the germline V gene are MDHEN and SYDVKM. Trimming left V 6 bases short and J 7 bases short, with 12 bases between. The CDR3 loop spans 12 amino acids. In DNA form, the CDR3 reads TGTGCCAGCAGGCGACTCGGGGGTGGCTACACCTTC. Protein: CASRRLGGGYTF.

This chain links TRBV14 with TRBJ2-2, with 9 nucleotides matching TRBD1. V lost 2 bases and J lost 5; bases outside the gene matches: 6. CDR1 is SGHDN and CDR2 is FVKESK in the germline V gene. The CDR3 totals 16 residues. CDR3 protein: CASSQHWGQGTGELFF. CDR3 coding DNA: TGTGCCAGCAGCCAACATTGGGGACAGGGAACCGGGGAGCTGTTTTTT.

The chain recombines TRBV29-1 with TRBJ2-1; D call uncertain. The V end lost 4 bases, the J end lost 6 bases, and 7 bases lay between the germline ends. In germline, CDR1 is SQVTM, CDR2 ANQGSEA. CDR3 length equals 11 residues. CDR3 sequence: CSVGPGNEQFF. CDR3 nucleotide sequence: TGCAGCGTTGGCCCCGGCAATGAGCAGTTCTTC.

This chain connects TRBV5-6 to TRBJ1-5; D gene unclear. Trimming removed 0 bases at V and 6 bases at J, with 7 bases between. The CDR3 consists of 13 residues. Germline values: CDR1 SGHDT, CDR2 YYEEEE. In DNA form, the CDR3 reads TGTGCCAGCAGCTTGGCCAGAGGTCAGCCCCAGCATTTT. Its protein product is CASSLARGQPQHF.

V and J are TRBV19 and TRBJ1-1; no definite D call. The V gene lost 9 bases and the J gene lost 1 base, with 6 bases spanning the gap. The CDR3 sequence is 11 residues long. CDR1 LNHDA and CDR2 SQIVND come from the germline V gene (reference sequence). CDR3 residues: CASRQNTEAFF. Written as DNA, the CDR3 is TGTGCCAGCAGACAGAACACTGAAGCTTTCTTT. Full variable domain (outside the CDR3, taken from reference TRBV19 and TRBJ1-1): DGGITQSPKYLFRKEGQNVTLSCEQNLNHDAMYWYRQDPGQGLRLIYYSQIVNDFQKGDIAEGYSVSREKKESFPLTVTSAQKNPTAFYLCASRQNTEAFFGQGTRLTVV.

The chain links TRBV4-2 to TRBJ2-3, with D possibly TRBD2 on 6 matching bases. The CDR3 runs to 12 residues. CDR1 LGHNA and CDR2 YNFKEQ come from the germline V gene. The V gene lost 10 bases and the J gene lost 5 bases, with 13 bases spanning the gap. The chain's CDR3 is CATSWGGDTQYF. CDR3 nucleotides: TGTGCCACAAGTTGGGGAGGAGATACGCAGTATTTT.

The gene calls are TRBV2 and TRBJ2-7, with D tentatively TRBD2 (6 bases). Germline CDR1 and CDR2: SNHLY and FYNNEI. The CDR3 covers 12 residues. Trimming took 6 bases from V and 2 from J, leaving 8 bases between them. The CDR3, as DNA: TGTGCCAGCAGGGGAGGAACCTACGAGCAGTACTTC. This gives the protein CASRGGTYEQYF.

This chain uses TRBV28 with TRBJ2-3; possibly TRBD1 for D (6 bases). This CDR3 region has 16 residues. From germline, CDR1 is MDHEN and CDR2 SYDVKM. The ends were cut back, 5 bases at V and 4 bases at J, with 19 bases in the middle. CDR3 nucleotides: TGTGCCAGCAGTGCCCAGGGGTTAGGCCTTCCAGATACGCAGTATTTT. Translating gives CASSAQGLGLPDTQYF.

The V call is TRBV28, the J call TRBJ2-3; TRBD2 matches at 12 bases. Looked up from germline, CDR1 is MDHEN and CDR2 is SYDVKM. This CDR3 has 17 amino acids. V was clipped by 8 bases and J by 4 bases; unmatched bases: 13. Written as DNA, the CDR3 is TGTGCCAGCGGGGGGGGGTGGACTAGCGGGATTCCAGATACGCAGTATTTT. Its translation: CASGGGWTSGIPDTQYF. Full variable domain (missing parts from reference TRBV28 and TRBJ2-3): DVKVTQSSRYLVKRTGEKVFLECVQDMDHENMFWYRQDPGLGLRLIYFSYDVKMKEKGDIPEGYSVSREKKERFSLILESASTNQTSMYLCASGGGWTSGIPDTQYFGPGTRLTVL.

The genes are TRBV5-1 and TRBJ2-2; the D gene is possibly TRBD2 (5 bases). The CDR3 is 17 residues long. The germline gives CDR1 SGHRS, CDR2 YFSETQ. Trimming took off 0 bases at V and 6 bases at J, with 18 bases between the two ends. CDR3 nucleotides: TGCGCCAGCAGCTTGGAGGAGCTCCAGAGGGATGCCGGGGAGCTGTTTTTT. It yields the protein CASSLEELQRDAGELFF.

The genes are TRBV4-1 and TRBJ1-6; D remains unclear. This CDR3 is 17 amino acids long. Germline values: CDR1 MGHRA, CDR2 YSYEKL. Deletions cut 0 bases from V and 5 bases from J, with 14 bases between. In nucleotides, the CDR3 is TGCGCCAGCAGCCAAGAAGTCGTCGCGCGGGATAATTCACCCCTCCACTTT. This translates into CASSQEVVARDNSPLHF.

The V call is TRBV6-1, the J call TRBJ2-5, with 9 bases aligning to TRBD1. Per the germline V gene, CDR1 is MNHNS and CDR2 is SASEGT. The CDR3 loop spans 21 amino acids. V dropped 1 base and J dropped 5; count of bases not matched to a gene: 23. In nucleotides, the CDR3 is TGTGCCAGCAGTGAAGTTTGGGGGACAGGGAGAAACGGACGGGTTGGGGAGACCCAGTACTTC. Protein: CASSEVWGTGRNGRVGETQYF.

The chain combines TRBV5-4 with TRBJ1-2; D is unclear. V gave up 2 bases and J gave up 7 bases, with 12 bases separating them. CDR1 and CDR2 (germline): SGHNT, YYREEE (reference sequence). The CDR3 runs 13 residues. CDR3 loop: CASSLTRDSGYTF. The CDR3 coding sequence is TGTGCCAGCAGCTTAACGCGCGACTCTGGCTACACCTTC.

This chain connects TRBV28 to TRBJ2-3, with 12 bases fitting TRBD2. CDR3 length equals 15 residues. The V and J ends lost 3 bases and 9 bases, in that order; junction bases with no gene match: 7. Looked up from germline, CDR1 is MDHEN and CDR2 is SYDVKM. The CDR3 is CASSFRTSGIGTQYF. CDR3 nucleotide sequence: TGTGCCAGCAGTTTCCGGACTAGCGGGATTGGAACGCAGTATTTT.

This chain links TRBV19 with TRBJ2-5; 7 nucleotides align to TRBD1. Germline CDR1 LNHDA, CDR2 SQIVND (reference sequence). The CDR3 extends over 14 amino acids. Trimming took 7 bases from V and 5 from J; bases not matched to a gene: 10. CDR3 loop: CASTNQGVGETQYF. The DNA of the CDR3 is TGTGCCAGTACCAACCAGGGGGTTGGGGAGACCCAGTACTTC.

The V gene is TRBV15, the J gene TRBJ2-7, with TRBD1 matching over 11 bases. Germline V gene data show CDR1 as LNHNV and CDR2 as YYDKDF (reference sequence). This CDR3 has 15 amino acids. J was trimmed by 6 bases and V by 5 bases; bases with no gene match: 9. The CDR3 is CATSRYGQGAGEQYF. The CDR3 DNA follows: TGTGCCACCAGCCGGTACGGACAGGGGGCGGGCGAGCAGTACTTC.

In regard to this clone: Other DNA sequences in the same sample also yield this CDR3. The genes are TRBV19 and TRBJ2-7, with 9 bases fitting TRBD1. Trimming removed 3 bases from V and 0 bases from J; junction bases left unmatched: 3. The CDR3 length is 15 residues. Germline V lookup: CDR1 LNHDA, CDR2 SQIVND (reference sequence). CDR3 sequence: CASSIGTGSSYEQYF. CDR3 coding DNA: TGTGCCAGTAGTATTGGGACAGGGAGCTCCTACGAGCAGTACTTC.

This clone has only a few counts. The chain joins TRBV28 to TRBJ2-7; maybe TRBD2 (6 bases). CDR1 is MDHEN, CDR2 SYDVKM, per germline. The V end lost 6 bases, the J end lost 4 bases, and 22 bases lay between the germline ends. The CDR3 runs to 16 residues. CDR3 amino acids: CASRVGGDPPGYEQYF. For the CDR3, the DNA is TGTGCCAGCAGGGTGGGCGGGGACCCCCCTGGATACGAGCAGTACTTC.

J is TRBJ2-3 and V is TRBV27; 7 bases are a match to TRBD2. The CDR3 contains 15 residues. V was clipped by 4 bases and J by 6 bases; unmatched bases: 10. Germline CDR1 is MNHEY and CDR2 is SMNVEV (reference sequence). The DNA of the CDR3 is TGTGCCAGCAGTTCCCTGAGACTAGCAGCTGATACGCAGTATTTT. As protein: CASSSLRLAADTQYF.

The CDR3 nucleotides are TGTGCCAGCAGCCAAGAGTGGCAGGGGTATCACGAGCAGTACTTC. Translated, it gives CASSQEWQGYHEQYF. The chain recombines TRBV14 with TRBJ2-7; the D gene is possibly TRBD1 (6 bases). CDR3 length: 15 amino acids. Germline V gives CDR1 SGHDN, CDR2 FVKESK. The V end lost 0 bases, the J end lost 5 bases, and 14 bases lay between the germline ends.

This clone came up once. The genes are TRBV30 and TRBJ2-2; the D is unclear. The CDR3 covers 13 residues. Per germline, CDR1 GTSNPN and CDR2 SVGIG (reference sequence). Trimming removed 1 base at V and 6 bases at J, with 9 bases between. In DNA form, the CDR3 reads TGTGCCTGGAGTGAACTCTATCCCGGGGAGCTGTTTTTT. Its protein product is CAWSELYPGELFF.

This clone turned up a few times. The chain couples TRBV27 to TRBJ1-2, with a weak D call TRBD1 (5 bases). This CDR3 spans 15 amino acids. The germline CDR1 and CDR2 sequences are MNHEY and SMNVEV (reference sequence). Trimming took off 8 bases at V and 2 bases at J, with 18 bases between the two ends. Here the CDR3 reads CASRQSRGINYGYTF. The CDR3 coding sequence is TGTGCCAGCCGCCAGTCCCGGGGGATAAACTATGGCTACACCTTC.